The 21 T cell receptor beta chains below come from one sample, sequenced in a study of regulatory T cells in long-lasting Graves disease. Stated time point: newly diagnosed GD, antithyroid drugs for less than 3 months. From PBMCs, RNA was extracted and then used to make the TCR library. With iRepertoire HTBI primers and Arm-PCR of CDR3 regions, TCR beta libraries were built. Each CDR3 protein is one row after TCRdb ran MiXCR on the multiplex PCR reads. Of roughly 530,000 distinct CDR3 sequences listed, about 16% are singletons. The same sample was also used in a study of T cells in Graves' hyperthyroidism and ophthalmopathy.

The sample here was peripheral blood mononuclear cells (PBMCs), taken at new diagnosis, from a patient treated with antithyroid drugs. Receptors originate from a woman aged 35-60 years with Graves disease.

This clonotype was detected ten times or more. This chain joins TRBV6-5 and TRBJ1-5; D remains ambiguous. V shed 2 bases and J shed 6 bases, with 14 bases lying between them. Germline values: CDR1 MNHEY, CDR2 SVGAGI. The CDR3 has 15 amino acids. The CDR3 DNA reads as TGTGCCAGCAGTTACGGCCGGGGAGTGAGTCAGCCCCAGCATTTT. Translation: CASSYGRGVSQPQHF.

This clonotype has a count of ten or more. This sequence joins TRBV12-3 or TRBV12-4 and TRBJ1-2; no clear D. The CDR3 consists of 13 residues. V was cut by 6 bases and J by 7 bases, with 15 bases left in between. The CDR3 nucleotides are TGTGCCAGCAGCCCTGCGGGAAAACTTGGCTACACCTTC. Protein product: CASSPAGKLGYTF.

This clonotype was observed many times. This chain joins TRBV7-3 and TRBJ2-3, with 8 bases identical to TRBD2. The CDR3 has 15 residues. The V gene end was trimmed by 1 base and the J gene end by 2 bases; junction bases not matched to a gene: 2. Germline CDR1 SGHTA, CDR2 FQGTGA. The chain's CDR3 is CASSLIAGPTDTQYF. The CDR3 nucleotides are TGTGCCAGCAGCTTAATAGCGGGGCCCACAGATACGCAGTATTTT.

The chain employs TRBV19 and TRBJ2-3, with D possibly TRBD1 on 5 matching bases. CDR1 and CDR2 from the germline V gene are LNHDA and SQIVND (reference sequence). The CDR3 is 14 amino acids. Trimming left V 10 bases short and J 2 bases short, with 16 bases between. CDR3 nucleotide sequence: TGTGCCACCTCGGAGACAGCGTCCACAGATACGCAGTATTTT. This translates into CATSETASTDTQYF.

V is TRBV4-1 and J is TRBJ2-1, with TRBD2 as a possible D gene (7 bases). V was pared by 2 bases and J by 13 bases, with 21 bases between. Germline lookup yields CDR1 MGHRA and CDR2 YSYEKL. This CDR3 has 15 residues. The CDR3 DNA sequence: TGCGCCAGCAGCCAATTCACAGGGAGGCGCGGGGGACAGTTCTTC. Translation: CASSQFTGRRGGQFF.

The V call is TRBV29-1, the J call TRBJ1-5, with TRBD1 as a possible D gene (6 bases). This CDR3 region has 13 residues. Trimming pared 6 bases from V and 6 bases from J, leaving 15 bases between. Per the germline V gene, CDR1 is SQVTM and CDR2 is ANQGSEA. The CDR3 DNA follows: TGCAGCGTGGCTACGGGGGCAGGTCAGCCCCAGCATTTT. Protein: CSVATGAGQPQHF.

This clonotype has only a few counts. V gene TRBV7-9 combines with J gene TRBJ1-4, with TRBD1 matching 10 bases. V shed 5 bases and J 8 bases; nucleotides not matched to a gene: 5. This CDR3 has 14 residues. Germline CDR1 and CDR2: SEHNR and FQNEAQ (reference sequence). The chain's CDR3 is CASSQDRGQEKLFF. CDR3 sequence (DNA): TGTGCCAGCAGCCAAGACAGGGGGCAGGAAAAACTGTTTTTT.

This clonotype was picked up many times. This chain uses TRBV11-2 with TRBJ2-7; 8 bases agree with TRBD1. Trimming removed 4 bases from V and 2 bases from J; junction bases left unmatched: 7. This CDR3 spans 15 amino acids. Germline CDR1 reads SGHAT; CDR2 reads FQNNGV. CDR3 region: CASSSPRTGTYEQYF. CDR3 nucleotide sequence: TGTGCCAGCAGCTCGCCTCGGACAGGGACCTACGAGCAGTACTTC.

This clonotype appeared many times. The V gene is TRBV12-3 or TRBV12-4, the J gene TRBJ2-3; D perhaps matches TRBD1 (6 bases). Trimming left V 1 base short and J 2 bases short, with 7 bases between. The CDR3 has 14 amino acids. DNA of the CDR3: TGTGCCAGCAGTTTAGGGACAGACACAGATACGCAGTATTTT. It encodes CASSLGTDTDTQYF.

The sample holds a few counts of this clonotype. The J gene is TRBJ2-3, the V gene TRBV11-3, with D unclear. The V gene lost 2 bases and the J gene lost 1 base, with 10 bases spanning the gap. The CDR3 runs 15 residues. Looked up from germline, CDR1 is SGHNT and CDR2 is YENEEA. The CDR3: CASSLIGPGTDTQYF. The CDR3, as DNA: TGTGCCAGCAGCTTAATTGGACCCGGCACAGATACGCAGTATTTT. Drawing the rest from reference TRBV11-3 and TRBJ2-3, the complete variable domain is EAGVVQSPRYKIIEKKQPVAFWCNPISGHNTLYWYLQNLGQGPELLIRYENEEAVDDSQLPKDRFSAERLKGVDSTLKIQPAELGDSAVYLCASSLIGPGTDTQYFGPGTRLTVL.

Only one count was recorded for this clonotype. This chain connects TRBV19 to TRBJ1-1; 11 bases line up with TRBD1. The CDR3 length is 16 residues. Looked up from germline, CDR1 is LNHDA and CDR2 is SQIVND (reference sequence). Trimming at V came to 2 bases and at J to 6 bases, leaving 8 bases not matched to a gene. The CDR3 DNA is TGTGCCAGTAGTATACCCCCCCGGACAGGGGGCGCTGAAGCTTTCTTT. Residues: CASSIPPRTGGAEAFF.

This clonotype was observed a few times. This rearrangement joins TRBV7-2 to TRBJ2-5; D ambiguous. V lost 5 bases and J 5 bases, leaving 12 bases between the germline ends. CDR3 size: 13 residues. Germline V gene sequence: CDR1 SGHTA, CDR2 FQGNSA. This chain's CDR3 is CASSRVKAETQYF. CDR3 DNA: TGTGCCAGCAGCCGTGTGAAGGCCGAGACCCAGTACTTC.

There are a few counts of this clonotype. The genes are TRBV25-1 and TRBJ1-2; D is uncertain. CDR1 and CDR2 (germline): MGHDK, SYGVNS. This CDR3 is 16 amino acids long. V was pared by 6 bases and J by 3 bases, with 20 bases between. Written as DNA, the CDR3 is TGTGCCAGCAGGCCCAACGCCCCCCGGGGAGACTATGGCTACACCTTC. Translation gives CASRPNAPRGDYGYTF.

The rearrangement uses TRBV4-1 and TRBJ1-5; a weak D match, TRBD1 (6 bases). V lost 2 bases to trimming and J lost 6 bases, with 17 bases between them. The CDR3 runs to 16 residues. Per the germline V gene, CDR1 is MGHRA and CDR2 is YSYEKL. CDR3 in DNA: TGCGCCAGCAGCCAATTTACAGGGAGTTTTCGTCAGCCCCAGCATTTT. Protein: CASSQFTGSFRQPQHF.

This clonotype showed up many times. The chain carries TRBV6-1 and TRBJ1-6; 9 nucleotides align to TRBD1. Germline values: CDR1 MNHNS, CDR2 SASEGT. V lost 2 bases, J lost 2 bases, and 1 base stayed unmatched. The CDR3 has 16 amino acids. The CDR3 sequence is CASSERTGAYNSPLHF. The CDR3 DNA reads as TGTGCCAGCAGTGAAAGGACAGGGGCCTATAATTCACCCCTCCACTTT.

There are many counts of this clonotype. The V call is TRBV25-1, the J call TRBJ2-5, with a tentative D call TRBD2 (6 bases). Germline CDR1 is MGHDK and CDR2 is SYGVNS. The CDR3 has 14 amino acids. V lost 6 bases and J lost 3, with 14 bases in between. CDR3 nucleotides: TGTGCCAGCAGCTTTGGGGGGTTCGAAGAGACCCAGTACTTC. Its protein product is CASSFGGFEETQYF.

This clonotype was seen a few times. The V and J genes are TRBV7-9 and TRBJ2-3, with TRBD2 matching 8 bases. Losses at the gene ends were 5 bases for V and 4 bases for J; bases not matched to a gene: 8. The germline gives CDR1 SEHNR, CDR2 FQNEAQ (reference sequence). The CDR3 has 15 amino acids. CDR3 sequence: CASSHTSGEPDTQYF. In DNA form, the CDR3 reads TGTGCCAGCAGCCATACTAGCGGTGAACCAGATACGCAGTATTTT.

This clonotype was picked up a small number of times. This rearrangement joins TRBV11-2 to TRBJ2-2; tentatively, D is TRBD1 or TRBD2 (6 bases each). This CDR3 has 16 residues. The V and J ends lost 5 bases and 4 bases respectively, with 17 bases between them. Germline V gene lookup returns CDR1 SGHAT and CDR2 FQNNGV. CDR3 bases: TGTGCCAGCAGCCCAACCCGGGGGCCCCGCACCGGGGAGCTGTTTTTT. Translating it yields CASSPTRGPRTGELFF.

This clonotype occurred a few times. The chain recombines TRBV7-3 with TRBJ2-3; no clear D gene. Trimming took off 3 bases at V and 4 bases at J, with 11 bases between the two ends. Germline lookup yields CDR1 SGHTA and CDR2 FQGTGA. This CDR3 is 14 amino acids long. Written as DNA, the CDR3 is TGTGCCAGCAGCTTTTCAGGTATTGCAGATACGCAGTATTTT. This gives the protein CASSFSGIADTQYF.

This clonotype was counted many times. The CDR3 is CSVVGHLNTEAFF. CDR3 DNA sequence: TGCAGCGTTGTAGGACATCTGAACACTGAAGCTTTCTTT. The gene calls are TRBV29-1 and TRBJ1-1; D is possibly TRBD1 (5 bases). V lost 4 bases to trimming and J lost 0 bases, with 9 bases between them. The CDR3 is 13 amino acids. Germline CDR1 SQVTM, CDR2 ANQGSEA.

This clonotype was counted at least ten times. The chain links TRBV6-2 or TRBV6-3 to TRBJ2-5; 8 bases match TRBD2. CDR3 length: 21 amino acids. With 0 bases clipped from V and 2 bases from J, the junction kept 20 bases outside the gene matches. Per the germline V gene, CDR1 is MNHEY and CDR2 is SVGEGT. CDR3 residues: CASSYSMHQPYQREFQETQYF. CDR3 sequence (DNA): TGTGCCAGCAGTTACTCGATGCACCAACCATACCAGCGGGAGTTTCAAGAGACCCAGTACTTC.